The present T cell receptor beta chain was sequenced within a study of blood T cells in healthy people across ages. General observations from the study: Among T cells, TCR beta diversity per million cells dropped roughly linearly as age rose.

Through a sample-barcoded 5' primer and a J-beta primer mix, a second PCR was run for about 6 to 11 cycles. TCRdb ran MiXCR on the 5' RACE reads and lists one entry per CDR3 protein. Here the sample spans 700,000 to 850,000 distinct CDR3 sequences, about 36% being singletons. Turning to this clonotype: Its antigen is not identified.

The germline V gene has CDR1 LGHNA and CDR2 YSLEER. V lost 1 base and J lost 0; bases outside the gene matches: 8. CDR3 length: 19 amino acids. This TCR derives from a man between 18 and 29 years old in good health. The chain recombines TRBV4-3 with TRBJ1-6, with TRBD1 matching 8 bases. What was sequenced was blood. The CDR3 coding sequence is TGCGCCAGCAGCCAAGGTGCAGGGGGCCGCTTCTCCTATAATTCACCCCTCCACTTT. Its translation: CASSQGAGGRFSYNSPLHF.